The clone carrying this T cell receptor beta chain was recorded a few times. This may arise from a read error, as a much more abundant clone is one base away. As for the cDNA, it was generated by 5'RACE with 10-nucleotide random UMIs. In TCRdb, the 5' RACE reads were re-called with MiXCR into one record per CDR3 protein. The sample lists tens of thousands of distinct CDR3 sequences, 5% to 6% occurring once. This record belongs to a study of neurological immune-mediated disorders. Germline assignment: CDR1 SGHAT and CDR2 FQNNGV. V dropped 0 bases and J dropped 10 bases, with 12 bases sitting between them. The CDR3 consists of 13 residues.

This TCR was recovered from a woman aged 25 to 39 with multiple sclerosis. Sequenced input: PBMCs. The chain joins TRBV11-2 to TRBJ2-5; D is possibly TRBD1 or TRBD2 (5 bases each). CDR3 sequence: CASSLDEGPNQYF. Written as DNA, the CDR3 is TGTGCCAGCAGCTTAGATGAGGGGCCGAACCAGTACTTC.